This T cell receptor (beta chain) was captured in a study of T cell repertoires in cytomegalovirus infection. One entry per CDR3 protein, called by TCRdb with MiXCR from the reads. The sample holds around 800,000 distinct CDR3 sequences, over 25% seen once. The CDR3 loop spans 14 amino acids. V lost 3 bases and J 5 bases, leaving 13 bases between the germline ends. Per the germline V gene, CDR1 is ENHRY and CDR2 is SYGVKD. Study conclusions and caveats: Across the ex vivo response, the dominant clonotypes were HLA-C-restricted CMV-specific TCR beta clonotypes.

Regarding this clonotype: The antigen is undetermined.

Material: cultured CD8+ T cells from PBMCs, obtained from culture after CMV antigen stimulation. The rearrangement links TRBV10-3 to TRBJ2-5; D is perhaps TRBD1 or TRBD2 (6 bases each). The source is a human donor in good health (CMV status not recorded). Some clones in this sample may be carry-over from other donors' samples. DNA of the CDR3: TGTGCCATCAGTGAAGGGGGGCCTCCGGAGACCCAGTACTTC. Translation: CAISEGGPPETQYF.